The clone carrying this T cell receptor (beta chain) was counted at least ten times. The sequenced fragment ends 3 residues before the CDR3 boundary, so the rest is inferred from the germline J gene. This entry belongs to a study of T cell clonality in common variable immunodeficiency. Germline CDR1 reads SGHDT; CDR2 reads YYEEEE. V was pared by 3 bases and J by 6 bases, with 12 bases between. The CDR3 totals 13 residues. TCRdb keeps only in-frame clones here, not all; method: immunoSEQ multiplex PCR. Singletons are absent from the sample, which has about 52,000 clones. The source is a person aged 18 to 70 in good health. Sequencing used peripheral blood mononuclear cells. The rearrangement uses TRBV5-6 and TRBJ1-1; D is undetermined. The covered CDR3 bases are TGTGCCAGCAGCTGGCGGGGTGGCTCTGAA. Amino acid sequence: CASSWRGGSE. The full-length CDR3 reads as CASSWRGGSEAFF.